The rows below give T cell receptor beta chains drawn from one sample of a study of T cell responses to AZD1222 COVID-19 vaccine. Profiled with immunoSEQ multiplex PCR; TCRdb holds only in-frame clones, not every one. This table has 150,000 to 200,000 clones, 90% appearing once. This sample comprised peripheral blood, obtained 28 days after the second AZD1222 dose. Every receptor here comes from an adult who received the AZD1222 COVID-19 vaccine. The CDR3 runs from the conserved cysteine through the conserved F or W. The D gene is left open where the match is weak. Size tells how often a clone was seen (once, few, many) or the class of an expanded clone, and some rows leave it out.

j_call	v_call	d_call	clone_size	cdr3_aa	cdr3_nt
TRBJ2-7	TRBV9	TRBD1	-	CASSVDEMTQGTGGARAGYEQYF	TGTGCCAGCAGCGTAGACGAAATGACGCAGGGGACAGGGGGCGCACGGGCAGGCTACGAGCAGTACTTC
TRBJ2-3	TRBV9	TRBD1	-	CASKPGGSSDTQYF	TGTGCCAGCAAGCCAGGGGGCAGCTCAGATACGCAGTATTTT
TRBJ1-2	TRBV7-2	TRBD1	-	CASSLESRGLYGYTF	TGTGCCAGCAGCTTAGAGTCCAGGGGGCTCTATGGCTACACCTTC
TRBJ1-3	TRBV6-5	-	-	CASSYDTPYSGNTIYF	TGTGCCAGCAGTTACGATACACCTTACTCTGGAAACACCATATATTTT
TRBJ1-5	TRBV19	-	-	CASSIEGGKGNQPQHF	TGTGCCAGTAGTATAGAGGGGGGGAAAGGCAATCAGCCCCAGCATTTT
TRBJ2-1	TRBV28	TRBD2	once	CASSPAGGAHNEQFF	TGTGCCAGCAGCCCCGCCGGGGGGGCCCACAATGAGCAGTTCTTC
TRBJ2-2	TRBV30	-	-	CAWRAGFTGELFF	TGTGCCTGGAGAGCAGGGTTCACCGGGGAGCTGTTTTTT
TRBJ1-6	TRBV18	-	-	CASSQQGRGSPLHF	TGTGCCAGCTCACAACAGGGAAGGGGTTCACCCCTCCACTTT
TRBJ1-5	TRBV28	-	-	CASSPHTEGMPQHF	TGTGCCAGCAGTCCACATACGGAGGGCATGCCCCAGCATTTT
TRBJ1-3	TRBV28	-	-	CASLQVSGNTIYF	TGTGCCAGCTTGCAGGTCTCTGGAAACACCATATATTTT
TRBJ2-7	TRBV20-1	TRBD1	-	CSASDRGSYEQYF	TGCAGTGCTAGTGACAGGGGGTCCTACGAGCAGTACTTC
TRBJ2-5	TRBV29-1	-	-	CSISRDFQETQYF	TGCAGCATCTCCCGGGACTTCCAAGAGACCCAGTACTTC
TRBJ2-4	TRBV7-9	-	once	CASSLLGLDIQYF	TGTGCCAGCAGCTTGTTGGGTTTGGACATTCAGTACTTC
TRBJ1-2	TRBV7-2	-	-	CASSLGPGNYGYTF	TGTGCCAGCAGCTTAGGCCCGGGAAACTATGGCTACACCTTC
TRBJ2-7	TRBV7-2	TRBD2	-	CASSLTSGAYEQYF	TGTGCCAGCAGCTTGACTAGCGGGGCCTACGAGCAGTACTTC
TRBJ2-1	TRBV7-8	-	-	CASSLARNEQFF	TGTGCCAGCAGCTTAGCCAGAAATGAGCAGTTCTTC
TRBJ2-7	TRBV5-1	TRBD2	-	CASSLDSSGRRGGSYEQYF	TGCGCCAGCAGCTTGGATTCTAGCGGGAGGCGGGGGGGCTCCTACGAGCAGTACTTC
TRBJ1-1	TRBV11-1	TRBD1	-	CASSLEGTGFEAFF	TGTGCCAGCAGCTTAGAAGGGACAGGGTTTGAAGCTTTCTTT
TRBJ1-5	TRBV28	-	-	CASSLTGPRNQPQHF	TGTGCCAGCAGTCTAACAGGGCCCCGCAATCAGCCCCAGCATTTT
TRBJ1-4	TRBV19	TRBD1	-	CASTPGQFNEKLFF	TGTGCCAGTACCCCGGGACAGTTTAATGAAAAACTGTTTTTT
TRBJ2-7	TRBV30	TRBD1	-	CAYQTGSSYEQYF	TGTGCCTATCAGACAGGGAGCTCCTACGAGCAGTACTTC
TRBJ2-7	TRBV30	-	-	CAWRTGPMGGEQYF	TGTGCCTGGAGGACCGGGCCGATGGGTGGCGAGCAGTACTTC
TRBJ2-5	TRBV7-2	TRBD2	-	CASSLSIAGGLETQYF	TGTGCCAGCAGCCTATCGATAGCGGGAGGGTTGGAGACCCAGTACTTC
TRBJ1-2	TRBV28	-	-	CASSFRGLMILTF	TGTGCCAGCAGTTTTCGGGGGTTAATGATTTTGACCTTC
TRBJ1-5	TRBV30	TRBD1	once	CAWSLDREGQPQHF	TGTGCCTGGAGTCTGGACAGGGAAGGACAGCCCCAGCATTTT